This record covers a single T cell receptor (beta chain). Germline values: CDR1 MNHEY, CDR2 SMNVEV (reference sequence). This CDR3 has 14 amino acids. Trimming stripped 2 bases from V and 3 bases from J, with 7 bases between. The sample belongs to a study of blood T cell repertoires in COVID-19. The table came from immunoSEQ multiplex PCR; TCRdb's copy has only in-frame clones and leaves some out. Here the sample spans about 82,000 clones, over 80% being singletons. The TCR originated in an elderly man with active or convalescent COVID-19. The sequenced material came from peripheral blood. The chain recombines TRBV27 with TRBJ2-2; D remains ambiguous. The CDR3 region is CASSLIEDTGELFF. CDR3 in DNA: TGTGCCAGCAGTTTAATTGAGGACACCGGGGAGCTGTTTTTT.